The next 18 T cell receptor beta chains were all read from a single sample in a study of blood T cell repertoires in COVID-19. The method was immunoSEQ multiplex PCR; TCRdb's version includes in-frame clones alone and lacks a portion of them. The table includes around 160,000 clones, approximately 93% detected once. Sequencing was performed on peripheral blood. Receptor source: a woman aged 60-75 years with COVID-19, enrolled during active disease.

The V call is TRBV12-3 or TRBV12-4, the J call TRBJ1-1, with TRBD1 matching over 7 bases. J lost 6 bases, V lost 8 bases, and 9 bases had no gene match. This CDR3 region has 13 residues. CDR3 region: CASGPRQGAEAFF. For the CDR3, the DNA is TGTGCCAGCGGACCGAGACAGGGCGCTGAAGCTTTCTTT.

The chain recombines TRBV2 with TRBJ1-1; a possible D gene is TRBD1 (6 bases). There are 13 residues in the CDR3. Germline V gene sequence: CDR1 SNHLY, CDR2 FYNNEI. V lost 7 bases and J 1 base, leaving 10 bases between the germline ends. The CDR3 DNA reads TGTGCCAGCACCCAGGGGACGAACACTGAAGCTTTCTTT. It yields the protein CASTQGTNTEAFF. The entire variable domain, with the rest obtained from reference TRBV2 and TRBJ1-1, is as follows: EPEVTQTPSHQVTQMGQEVILRCVPISNHLYFYWYRQILGQKVEFLVSFYNNEISEKSEIFDDQFSVERPDGSNFTLKIRSTKLEDSAMYFCASTQGTNTEAFFGQGTRLTVV.

The chain couples TRBV5-1 to TRBJ2-4; TRBD1 agrees at 7 bases. This CDR3 is 15 amino acids long. With 1 base clipped from V and 8 bases from J, the junction kept 9 bases outside the gene matches. Germline CDR1 SGHRS, CDR2 YFSETQ. The CDR3 loop is CASSLRSTGMDIQYF. CDR3 coding DNA: TGCGCCAGCAGCTTGCGGTCGACAGGGATGGACATTCAGTACTTC.

This CDR3 is CASSLSLATNEKLFF. Written as DNA, the CDR3 is TGCGCCAGCAGCTTAAGCCTTGCAACTAATGAAAAACTGTTTTTT. This chain joins TRBV5-1 and TRBJ1-4; D gene uncertain. The germline V and J ends were trimmed by 2 bases and 0 bases, with 8 bases remaining between them. CDR1 is SGHRS and CDR2 is YFSETQ in the germline V gene. The CDR3 consists of 15 residues.

The chain is built from TRBV27 and TRBJ1-5; no definite D call. This CDR3 has 15 amino acids. V gave up 5 bases and J gave up 3 bases, with 14 bases separating them. Germline CDR1 and CDR2: MNHEY and SMNVEV (reference sequence). This CDR3 reads CASSPDSLVNQPQHF. In DNA form, the CDR3 reads TGTGCCAGCAGTCCGGATAGCCTGGTCAATCAGCCCCAGCATTTT.

J is TRBJ1-2 and V is TRBV19; 9 bases fit TRBD1. The CDR3 totals 14 residues. V shed 2 bases and J 8 bases; nucleotides not matched to a gene: 6. Germline-derived CDR1 and CDR2 are LNHDA and SQIVND (reference sequence). The chain's CDR3 is CASSITDRGNGYTF. DNA for the CDR3: TGTGCCAGTAGTATAACGGACAGGGGTAACGGCTACACCTTC.

The rearrangement links TRBV7-9 to TRBJ1-2, with 7 bases identical to TRBD1. This CDR3 contains 16 residues. CDR1 and CDR2 from the germline V gene are SEHNR and FQNEAQ (reference sequence). V trimming: 1 base; J trimming: 4 bases; junction bases outside the gene matches: 9. The CDR3 DNA sequence: TGTGCCAGCAGCTTAGGGGGCACAGGGGCACGCTATGGCTACACCTTC. It specifies CASSLGGTGARYGYTF. Full variable domain (missing parts from reference TRBV7-9 and TRBJ1-2): DTGVSQNPRHKITKRGQNVTFRCDPISEHNRLYWYRQTLGQGPEFLTYFQNEAQLEKSRLLSDRFSAERPKGSFSTLEIQRTEQGDSAMYLCASSLGGTGARYGYTFGSGTRLTVV.

The chain links TRBV21-1 to TRBJ2-7; the table's D call of TRBD1 was not tested on the DNA. TRBV21-1 is shown as a pseudogene. This CDR3 spans 16 amino acids. This CDR3 is CASSRSGTESSYEQYF. DNA for the CDR3: TGTGCCAGCAGTAGATCCGGGACAGAGAGCTCCTACGAGCAGTACTTC.

The rearrangement uses TRBV20-1 and TRBJ1-2, with a weak D call TRBD1 (6 bases). The germline V gene encodes CDR1 DFQATT and CDR2 SNEGSKA (reference sequence). V lost 3 bases and J 5 bases, leaving 16 bases between the germline ends. This CDR3 region has 14 residues. The CDR3 is CSASRTGSPYGYTF. The CDR3 DNA reads TGCAGTGCTAGTAGAACAGGGAGCCCTTATGGCTACACCTTC.

This rearrangement joins TRBV7-8 to TRBJ2-2, with TRBD1 as a possible D gene (5 bases). Germline assignment: CDR1 SGHVS and CDR2 FQNEAQ. Trimming removed 2 bases at V and 1 base at J, with 8 bases between. The CDR3 extends over 15 amino acids. CDR3 residues: CASSLLRGNTGELFF. The CDR3 nucleotides read TGTGCCAGCAGCTTATTAAGGGGGAACACCGGGGAGCTGTTTTTT.

This chain joins TRBV9 and TRBJ2-7; the D gene is possibly TRBD2 (6 bases). The CDR3 runs 16 residues. Germline V lookup: CDR1 SGDLS, CDR2 YYNGEE. Trimming took off 0 bases at V and 3 bases at J, with 16 bases between the two ends. The CDR3 sequence: CASSVGPTRADYEQYF. CDR3 DNA: TGTGCCAGCAGCGTAGGCCCGACTAGGGCGGACTACGAGCAGTACTTC.

The V call is TRBV6-2 or TRBV6-3, the J call TRBJ1-2; D not certain. The CDR3 is 14 residues long. V dropped 3 bases and J dropped 2 bases, with 10 bases sitting between them. Germline CDR1 and CDR2: MNHEY and SVGEGT. The CDR3 reads CASSYTAENYGYTF. As DNA, the CDR3 is TGTGCCAGCAGTTATACGGCGGAAAACTATGGCTACACCTTC.

The rearrangement joins TRBV7-9 to TRBJ2-7; a weak D match, TRBD1 (6 bases). Germline assignment: CDR1 SEHNR and CDR2 FQNEAQ (reference sequence). V lost 5 bases and J 5 bases, leaving 16 bases between the germline ends. The CDR3 has 14 amino acids. CDR3 protein: CASSLSTGTNEQYF. DNA of the CDR3: TGTGCCAGCAGCCTATCCACAGGGACAAACGAGCAGTACTTC.

Here the CDR3 DNA reads TGTGCCAGCAGCCCACGGACAGGGGTCATCTATGGCTACACCTTC. Amino acids: CASSPRTGVIYGYTF. V and J are TRBV7-2 and TRBJ1-2; the match to TRBD1 covers 9 bases. V shed 5 bases, J shed 4 bases, and the junction held 8 bases outside the gene matches. Germline CDR1 SGHTA, CDR2 FQGNSA. The length of the CDR3 is 15 residues.

The CDR3 DNA is TGTGCCAGCGAAACTAGGAGCGGGGGGCGGACCTCAGAGACCCAGTACTTC. Translated, it gives CASETRSGGRTSETQYF. The chain joins TRBV5-4 to TRBJ2-5; 9 positions agree with TRBD2. With V trimmed by 7 bases and J by 4 bases, 17 bases remained unmatched. This CDR3 region has 17 residues. Looked up from germline, CDR1 is SGHNT and CDR2 is YYREEE (reference sequence).

This rearrangement joins TRBV5-1 to TRBJ2-5; 14 bases fit TRBD2. V gave up 0 bases and J gave up 3 bases; unmatched junction bases: 4. Germline assignment: CDR1 SGHRS and CDR2 YFSETQ. There are 17 residues in the CDR3. In nucleotides, the CDR3 is TGCGCCAGCAGCTTGGCATCGACTAGCGGGGGGGAAGAGACCCAGTACTTC. This sequence encodes CASSLASTSGGEETQYF.

This clone was seen just once. The rearrangement uses TRBV25-1 and TRBJ1-6; unclear D gene. Germline V CDR1 and CDR2: MGHDK, SYGVNS. V dropped 4 bases and J dropped 4 bases, with 5 bases sitting between them. The CDR3 totals 13 residues. The CDR3 region has the DNA TGTGCCAGCAGTGCTCAGTATAATTCACCCCTCCACTTT. It specifies CASSAQYNSPLHF.

The chain recombines TRBV7-2 with TRBJ1-1; 7 bases fit TRBD1. This CDR3 is 13 amino acids long. Germline V gene sequence: CDR1 SGHTA, CDR2 FQGNSA. With 5 bases clipped from V and 7 bases from J, the junction kept 7 bases outside the gene matches. The CDR3 loop is CASSEGTALEAFF. As DNA, the CDR3 is TGTGCCAGCAGCGAAGGGACAGCCCTTGAAGCTTTCTTT.